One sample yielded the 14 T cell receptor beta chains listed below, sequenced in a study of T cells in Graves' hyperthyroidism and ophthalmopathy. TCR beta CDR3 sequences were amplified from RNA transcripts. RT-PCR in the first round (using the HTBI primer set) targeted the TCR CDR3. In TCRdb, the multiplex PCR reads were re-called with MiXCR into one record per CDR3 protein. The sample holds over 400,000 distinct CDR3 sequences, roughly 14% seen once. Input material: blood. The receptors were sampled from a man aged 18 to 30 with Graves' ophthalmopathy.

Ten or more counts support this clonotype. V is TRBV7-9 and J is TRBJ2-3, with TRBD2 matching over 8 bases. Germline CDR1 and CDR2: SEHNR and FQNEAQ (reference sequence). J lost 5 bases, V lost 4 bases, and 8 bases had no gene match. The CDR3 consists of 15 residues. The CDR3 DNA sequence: TGTGCCAGCAGCTACCGGGGGGGGCCAGGAGATACGCAGTATTTT. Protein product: CASSYRGGPGDTQYF.

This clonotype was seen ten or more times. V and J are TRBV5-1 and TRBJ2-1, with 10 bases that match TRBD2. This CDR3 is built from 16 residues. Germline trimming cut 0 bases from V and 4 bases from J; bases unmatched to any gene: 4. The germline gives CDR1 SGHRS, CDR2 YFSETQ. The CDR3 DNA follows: TGCGCCAGCAGCTTGGTAACTAGCGGGAAATACAATGAGCAGTTCTTC. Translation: CASSLVTSGKYNEQFF.

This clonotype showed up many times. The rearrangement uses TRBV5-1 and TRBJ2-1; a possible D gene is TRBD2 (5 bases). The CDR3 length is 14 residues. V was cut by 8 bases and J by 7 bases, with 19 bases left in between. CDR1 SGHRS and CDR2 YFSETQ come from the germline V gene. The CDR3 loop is CASKRGAASNEQFF. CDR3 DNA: TGCGCCAGTAAACGGGGTGCCGCCAGTAATGAGCAGTTCTTC. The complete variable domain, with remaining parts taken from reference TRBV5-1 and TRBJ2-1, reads KAGVTQTPRYLIKTRGQQVTLSCSPISGHRSVSWYQQTPGQGLQFLFEYFSETQRNKGNFPGRFSGRQFSNSRSEMNVSTLELGDSALYLCASKRGAASNEQFFGPGTRLTVL.

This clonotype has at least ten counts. The CDR3: CASSYFGGGNTEAFF. The DNA of the CDR3 is TGTGCCAGCAGTTACTTCGGTGGGGGGAACACTGAAGCTTTCTTT. The genes are TRBV6-5 and TRBJ1-1, with a possible D match to TRBD1 (5 bases). The germline V gene has CDR1 MNHEY and CDR2 SVGAGI. Trimming removed 1 base from V and 1 base from J, with 10 bases in between. This CDR3 is built from 15 residues.

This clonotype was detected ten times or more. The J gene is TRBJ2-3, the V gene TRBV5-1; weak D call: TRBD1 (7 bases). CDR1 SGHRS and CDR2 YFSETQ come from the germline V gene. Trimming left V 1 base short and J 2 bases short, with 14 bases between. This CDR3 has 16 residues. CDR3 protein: CASSLQQGGFTDTQYF. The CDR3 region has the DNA TGCGCCAGCAGCTTGCAGCAGGGGGGTTTCACAGATACGCAGTATTTT.

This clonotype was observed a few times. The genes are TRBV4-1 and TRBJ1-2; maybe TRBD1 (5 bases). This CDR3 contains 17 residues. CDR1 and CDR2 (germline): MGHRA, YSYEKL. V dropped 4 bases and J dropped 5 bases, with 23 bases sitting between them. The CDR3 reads CASSRPLLRDGSYGYTF. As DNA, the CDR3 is TGCGCCAGCAGCCGCCCATTATTGAGGGACGGCTCGTATGGCTACACCTTC.

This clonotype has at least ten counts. The CDR3 protein is CASSAHGQSPDTQYF. CDR3 nucleotide sequence: TGTGCCAGCAGTGCCCACGGGCAATCCCCAGATACGCAGTATTTT. V and J are TRBV6-1 and TRBJ2-3; D gene ambiguous. The CDR3 totals 15 residues. V lost 4 bases and J 4 bases, leaving 15 bases between the germline ends. Germline CDR1 reads MNHNS; CDR2 reads SASEGT.

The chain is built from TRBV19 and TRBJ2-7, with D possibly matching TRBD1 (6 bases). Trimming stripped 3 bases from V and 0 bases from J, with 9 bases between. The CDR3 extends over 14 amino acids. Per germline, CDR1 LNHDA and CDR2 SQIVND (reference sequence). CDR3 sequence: CASSIGDNSYEQYF. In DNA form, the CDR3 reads TGTGCCAGTAGTATCGGGGACAACTCCTACGAGCAGTACTTC.

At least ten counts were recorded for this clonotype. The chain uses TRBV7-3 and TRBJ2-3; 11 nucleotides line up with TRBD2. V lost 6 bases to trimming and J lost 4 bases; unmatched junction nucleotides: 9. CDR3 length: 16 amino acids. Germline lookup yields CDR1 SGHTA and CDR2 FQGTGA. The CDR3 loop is CASSSTSGSNSDTQYF. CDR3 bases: TGTGCCAGCAGTTCTACTAGCGGGAGCAACTCAGATACGCAGTATTTT.

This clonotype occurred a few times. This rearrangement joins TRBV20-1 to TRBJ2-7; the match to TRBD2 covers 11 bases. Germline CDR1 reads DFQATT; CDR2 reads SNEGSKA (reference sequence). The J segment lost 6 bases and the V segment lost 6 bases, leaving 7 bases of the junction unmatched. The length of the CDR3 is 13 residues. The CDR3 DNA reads TGCAGTGCGGAAACCGGGACTAGCGGCGAGCAGTACTTC. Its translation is CSAETGTSGEQYF.

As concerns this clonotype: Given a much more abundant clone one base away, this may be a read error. This CDR3 reads CASSQPLAGGPHEQLF. The CDR3 region has the DNA TGTGCCAGCAGCCAACCTTTAGCGGGAGGGCCACATGAGCAGCTCTTC. The rearrangement joins TRBV7-2 to TRBJ2-1; 11 bases line up with TRBD2. This CDR3 has 16 residues. The germline V gene encodes CDR1 SGHTA and CDR2 FQGNSA. The whole variable domain, remainder taken from reference TRBV7-2 and TRBJ2-1, is GAGVSQSPSNKVTEKGKDVELRCDPISGHTALYWYRQSLGQGLEFLIYFQGNSAPDKSGLPSDRFSAERTGGSVSTLTIQRTQQEDSAVYLCASSQPLAGGPHEQLFGPGTRLTVL.

CDR3 nucleotide sequence: TGTGCCAGCAGCCGGGCGGGGCAGGAAGATACGCAGTATTTT. As protein: CASSRAGQEDTQYF. V usage is TRBV12-3 or TRBV12-4 and J usage is TRBJ2-3; a weak D match, TRBD2 (6 bases). This CDR3 is built from 14 residues. Trimming stripped 6 bases from V and 5 bases from J, with 15 bases between.

The CDR3 is CASSRMPRQETQYF. For the CDR3, the DNA is TGCGCCAGCAGCCGAATGCCGCGGCAAGAGACCCAGTACTTC. The chain carries TRBV5-1 and TRBJ2-5, with D unresolved. Looked up from germline, CDR1 is SGHRS and CDR2 is YFSETQ. Trimming removed 4 bases at V and 2 bases at J, with 12 bases between. The CDR3 consists of 14 residues.

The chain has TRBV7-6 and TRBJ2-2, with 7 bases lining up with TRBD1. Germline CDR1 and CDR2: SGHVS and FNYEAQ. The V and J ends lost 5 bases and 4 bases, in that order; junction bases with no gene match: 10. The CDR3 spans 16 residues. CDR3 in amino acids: CASSPKSTGLTGELFF. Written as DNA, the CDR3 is TGTGCCAGCAGCCCGAAGTCGACAGGGCTCACCGGGGAGCTGTTTTTT.